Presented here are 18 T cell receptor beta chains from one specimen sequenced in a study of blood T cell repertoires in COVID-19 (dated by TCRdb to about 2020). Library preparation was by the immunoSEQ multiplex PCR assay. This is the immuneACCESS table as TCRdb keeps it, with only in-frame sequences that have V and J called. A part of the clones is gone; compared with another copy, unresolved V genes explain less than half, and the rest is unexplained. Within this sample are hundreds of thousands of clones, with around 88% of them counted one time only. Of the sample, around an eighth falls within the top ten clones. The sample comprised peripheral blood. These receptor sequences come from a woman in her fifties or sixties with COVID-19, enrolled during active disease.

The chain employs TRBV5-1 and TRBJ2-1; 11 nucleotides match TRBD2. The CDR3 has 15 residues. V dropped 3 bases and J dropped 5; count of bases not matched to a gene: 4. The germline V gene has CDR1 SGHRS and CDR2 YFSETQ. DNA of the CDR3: TGCGCCAGCAGCTGGGGGACTAGCGGAGACAATGAGCAGTTCTTC. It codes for CASSWGTSGDNEQFF.

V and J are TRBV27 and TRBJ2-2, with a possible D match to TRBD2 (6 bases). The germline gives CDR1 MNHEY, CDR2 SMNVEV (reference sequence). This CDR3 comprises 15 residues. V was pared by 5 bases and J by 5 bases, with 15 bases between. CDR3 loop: CASSPPDAGTGELFF. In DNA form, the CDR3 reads TGTGCCAGCAGTCCCCCTGACGCGGGAACCGGGGAGCTGTTTTTT.

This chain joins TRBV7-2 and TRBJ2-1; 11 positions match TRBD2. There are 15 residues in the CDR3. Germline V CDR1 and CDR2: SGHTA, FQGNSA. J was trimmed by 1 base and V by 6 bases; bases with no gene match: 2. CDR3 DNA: TGTGCCAGCAGAATAGCGGGGGGGTCCTACAATGAGCAGTTCTTC. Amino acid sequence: CASRIAGGSYNEQFF.

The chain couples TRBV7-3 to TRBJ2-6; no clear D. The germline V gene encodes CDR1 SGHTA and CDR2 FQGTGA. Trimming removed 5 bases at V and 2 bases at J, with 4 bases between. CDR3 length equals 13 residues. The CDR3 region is CASSAPGANVLTF. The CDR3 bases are TGTGCCAGCAGCGCGCCTGGGGCCAACGTCCTGACTTTC.

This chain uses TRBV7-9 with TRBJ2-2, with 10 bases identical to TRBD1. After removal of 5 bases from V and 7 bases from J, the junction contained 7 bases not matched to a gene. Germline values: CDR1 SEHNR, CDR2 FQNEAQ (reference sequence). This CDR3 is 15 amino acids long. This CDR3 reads CASSDGTGEGGELFF. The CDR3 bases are TGTGCCAGCAGCGACGGGACAGGGGAGGGCGGGGAGCTGTTTTTT.

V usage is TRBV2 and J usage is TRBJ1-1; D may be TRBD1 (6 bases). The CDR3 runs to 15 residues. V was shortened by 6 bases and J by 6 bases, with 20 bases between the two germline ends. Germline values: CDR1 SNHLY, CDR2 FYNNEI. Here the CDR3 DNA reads TGTGCCAGCAGGGAAACAATACAGGGTATGGCTGAAGCTTTCTTT. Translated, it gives CASRETIQGMAEAFF.

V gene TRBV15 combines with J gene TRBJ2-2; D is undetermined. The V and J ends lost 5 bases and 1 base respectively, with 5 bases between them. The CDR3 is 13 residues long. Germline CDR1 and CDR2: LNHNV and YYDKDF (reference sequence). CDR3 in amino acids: CATSPGNTGELFF. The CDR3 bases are TGTGCCACCAGCCCAGGGAACACCGGGGAGCTGTTTTTT.

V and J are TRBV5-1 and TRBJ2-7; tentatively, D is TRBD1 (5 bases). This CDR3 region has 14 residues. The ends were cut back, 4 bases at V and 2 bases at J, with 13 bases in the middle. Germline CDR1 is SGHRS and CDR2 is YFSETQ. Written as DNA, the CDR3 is TGCGCCAGCAGCCCCCCAGGGTTGGCCTACGAGCAGTACTTC. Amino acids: CASSPPGLAYEQYF.

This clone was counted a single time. The CDR3, as DNA: TGTGCCAGCAGCCTTCAAACTTTTAGCTCCTACAATGAGCAGTTCTTC. Amino acids: CASSLQTFSSYNEQFF. V usage is TRBV4-2 and J usage is TRBJ2-1; D not certain. Germline CDR1 LGHNA, CDR2 YNFKEQ. Between the trimmed V and J ends, which lost 4 bases and 0 bases, there was a span of 13 bases. This CDR3 comprises 16 residues.

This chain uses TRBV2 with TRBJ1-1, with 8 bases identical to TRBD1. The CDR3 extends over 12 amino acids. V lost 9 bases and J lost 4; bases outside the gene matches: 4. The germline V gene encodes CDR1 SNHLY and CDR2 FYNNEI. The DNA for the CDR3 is TGTGCCAGACGACAGGGGAGCACTGAAGCTTTCTTT. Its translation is CARRQGSTEAFF.

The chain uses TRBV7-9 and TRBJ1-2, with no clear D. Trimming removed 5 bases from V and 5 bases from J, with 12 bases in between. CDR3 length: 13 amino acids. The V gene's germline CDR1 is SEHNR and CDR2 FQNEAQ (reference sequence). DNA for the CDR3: TGTGCCAGCAGCCCACCGGGAGCTTATGGCTACACCTTC. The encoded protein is CASSPPGAYGYTF.

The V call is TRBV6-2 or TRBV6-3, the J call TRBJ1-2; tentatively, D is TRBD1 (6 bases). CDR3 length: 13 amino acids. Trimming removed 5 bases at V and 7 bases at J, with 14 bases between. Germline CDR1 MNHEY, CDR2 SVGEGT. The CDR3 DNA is TGTGCCAGCAGTGACCCGACAGGAGGTGGCTACACCTTC. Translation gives CASSDPTGGGYTF.

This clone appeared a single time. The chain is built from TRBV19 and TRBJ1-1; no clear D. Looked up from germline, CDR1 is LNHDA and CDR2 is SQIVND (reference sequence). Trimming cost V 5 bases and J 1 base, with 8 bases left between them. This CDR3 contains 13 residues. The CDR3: CASSWTENTEAFF. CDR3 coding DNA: TGTGCCAGTAGTTGGACTGAGAACACTGAAGCTTTCTTT.

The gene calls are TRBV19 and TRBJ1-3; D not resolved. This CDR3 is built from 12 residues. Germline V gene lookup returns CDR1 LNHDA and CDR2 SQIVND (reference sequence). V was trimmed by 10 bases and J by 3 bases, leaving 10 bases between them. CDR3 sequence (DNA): TGTGCCACCCAAGCGGGTGGAAACACCATATATTTT. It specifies CATQAGGNTIYF.

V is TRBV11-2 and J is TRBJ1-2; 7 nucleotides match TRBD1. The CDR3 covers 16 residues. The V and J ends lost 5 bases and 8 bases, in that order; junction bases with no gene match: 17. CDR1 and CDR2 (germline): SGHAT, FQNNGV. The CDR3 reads CASSDLGGRTGKGYTF. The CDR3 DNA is TGTGCCAGCAGCGATTTAGGGGGGAGGACAGGCAAAGGCTACACCTTC.

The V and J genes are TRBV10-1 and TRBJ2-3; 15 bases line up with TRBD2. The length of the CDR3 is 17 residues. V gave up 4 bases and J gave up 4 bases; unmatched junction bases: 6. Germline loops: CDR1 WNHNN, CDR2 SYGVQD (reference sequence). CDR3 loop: CASSGGLAGGPSDTQYF. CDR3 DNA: TGCGCCAGCAGTGGCGGACTAGCGGGGGGGCCGTCAGATACGCAGTATTTT.

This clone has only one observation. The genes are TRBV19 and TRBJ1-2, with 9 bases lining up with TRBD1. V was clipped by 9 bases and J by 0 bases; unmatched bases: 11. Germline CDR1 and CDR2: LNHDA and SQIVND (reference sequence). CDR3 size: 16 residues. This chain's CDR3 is CASLRDRASSNYGYTF. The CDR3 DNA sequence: TGTGCCAGCCTCCGGGACAGGGCGTCGTCTAACTATGGCTACACCTTC. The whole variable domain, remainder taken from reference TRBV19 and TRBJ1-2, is DGGITQSPKYLFRKEGQNVTLSCEQNLNHDAMYWYRQDPGQGLRLIYYSQIVNDFQKGDIAEGYSVSREKKESFPLTVTSAQKNPTAFYLCASLRDRASSNYGYTFGSGTRLTVV.

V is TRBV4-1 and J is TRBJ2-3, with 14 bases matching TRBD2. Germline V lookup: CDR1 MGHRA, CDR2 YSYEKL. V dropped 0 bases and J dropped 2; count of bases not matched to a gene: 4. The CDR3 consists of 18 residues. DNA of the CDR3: TGCGCCAGCAGCCAAGACTGGACTAGCGGGGGGTACACAGATACGCAGTATTTT. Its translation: CASSQDWTSGGYTDTQYF.